These T cell receptor beta chains were read from a single sample in a study of blood T cell repertoires in COVID-19. The repertoire was sequenced with immunoSEQ multiplex PCR; TCRdb's copy has only in-frame clones and lacks some. The table lists hundreds of thousands of clones, 80% to 90% of them singletons, with 3.6% in the top ten. Sequencing was carried out using PBMCs or T cells enriched from blood (not recorded which). The receptors were sampled from a woman in her 40s who had been exposed to COVID-19. The conserved cysteine and the conserved F or W are not part of the CDR3 here. A D gene is named only where the DNA matches it firmly.

TRBD2,TRBJ2-3,TRBV6-5,ASSYSTSGDTQY
TRBD2,TRBJ2-7,TRBV20-1,SASTAGDAYEQY
TRBD1,TRBJ1-3,TRBV18,ASSRGQAGNTIY
TRBD1,TRBJ1-2,TRBV4-1,ASSQAGQNYGYT
NA,TRBJ1-1,TRBV25-1,ASSENRNTEAF
NA,TRBJ2-2,TRBV11-2,ASSPRGANTGELF
NA,TRBJ2-6,TRBV18,ASSLGTPSSGANVLT
NA,TRBJ2-7,TRBV7-2,ASSFQGFSYEQY
TRBD1,TRBJ2-3,TRBV2,ASQGGATDTQY
NA,TRBJ1-5,TRBV3-1/TRBV3-2,ASSPSRGGNQPQH
TRBD1,TRBJ1-4,TRBV19,ASSTRTGFSFNEKLF
TRBD1,TRBJ1-2,TRBV7-2,ASSLAGTGNGYT
TRBD1,TRBJ2-5,TRBV19,ASSLGQGQGETQY
NA,TRBJ2-2,TRBV5-5,ASSLVGTVTGELF
NA,TRBJ1-6,TRBV27,ASSFTGWGGDSPLH
NA,TRBJ1-2,TRBV27,ASSLYRGAPHGYT
NA,TRBJ2-3,TRBV28,ASSLRQHSSTDTQY
TRBD1,TRBJ1-5,TRBV19,ASSIIGQGISPQH
NA,TRBJ1-2,TRBV28,ASSFGVGYGYT
NA,TRBJ1-5,TRBV6-5,ASSPDRVQSAQH
TRBD2,TRBJ2-2,TRBV27,ASVEAGLGGELF
NA,TRBJ1-1,TRBV30,AWRADSYTEAF
TRBD1,TRBJ1-2,TRBV15,ATSRSEGAGGAEVYGYT
NA,TRBJ1-2,TRBV30,AWGTDGYT
TRBD1,TRBJ1-5,TRBV6-1,ASSEWDRGDQPQH
NA,TRBJ1-5,TRBV2,ASSVGLGGVDQPQH
NA,TRBJ2-3,TRBV5-1,ASSYRASTDTQY
NA,TRBJ1-1,TRBV2,ASSAGQATEAF